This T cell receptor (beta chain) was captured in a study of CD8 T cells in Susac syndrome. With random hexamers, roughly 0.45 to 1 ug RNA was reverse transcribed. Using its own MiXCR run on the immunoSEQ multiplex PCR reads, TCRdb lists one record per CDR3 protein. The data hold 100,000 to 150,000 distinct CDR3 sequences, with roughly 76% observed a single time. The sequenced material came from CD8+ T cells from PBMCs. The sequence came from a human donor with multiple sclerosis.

The CDR3 coding sequence is TGTGCCAGCAGCTTAAGACAGGGAAGCGGGGAGCTGTTTTTT. This encodes CASSLRQGSGELFF. The chain is built from TRBV11-2 and TRBJ2-2, with 7 bases that match TRBD1. V shed 2 bases, J shed 7 bases, and the junction held 4 bases outside the gene matches. Germline V CDR1 and CDR2: SGHAT, FQNNGV. CDR3 length equals 14 residues.